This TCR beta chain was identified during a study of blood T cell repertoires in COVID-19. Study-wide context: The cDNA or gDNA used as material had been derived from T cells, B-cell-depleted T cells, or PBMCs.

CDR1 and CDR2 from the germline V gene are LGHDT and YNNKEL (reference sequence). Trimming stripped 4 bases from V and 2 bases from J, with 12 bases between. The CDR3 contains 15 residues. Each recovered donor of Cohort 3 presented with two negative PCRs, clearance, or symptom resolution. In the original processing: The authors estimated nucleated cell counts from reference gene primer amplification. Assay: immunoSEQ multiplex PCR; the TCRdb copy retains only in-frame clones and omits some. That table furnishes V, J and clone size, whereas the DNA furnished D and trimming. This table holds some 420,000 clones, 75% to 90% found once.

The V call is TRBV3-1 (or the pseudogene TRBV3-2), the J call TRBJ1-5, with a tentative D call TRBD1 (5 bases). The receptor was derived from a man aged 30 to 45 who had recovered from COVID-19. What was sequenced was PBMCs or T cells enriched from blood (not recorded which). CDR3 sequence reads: CASSLGGIGNQPQHF. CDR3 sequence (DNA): TGTGCCAGCAGCCTTGGGGGGATCGGCAATCAGCCCCAGCATTTT.